This TCR beta chain emerged from a study of technical replicates of blood from a few donors. Sequencing used immunoSEQ multiplex PCR; TCRdb keeps in-frame clones, though not all of them. The repertoire holds 75,000 to 95,000 clones, with about 96% as singletons. The clonotype was recovered from a human donor in good health. The sequencing input was T cells isolated from PBMCs.

This CDR3 reads CASSESGTGSYEQYF. The DNA for the CDR3 is TGTGCCAGCAGTGAATCCGGGACAGGGTCCTACGAGCAGTACTTC. The V gene is TRBV6-1, the J gene TRBJ2-7, with TRBD1 matching 9 bases. V was clipped by 2 bases and J by 1 base; unmatched bases: 3. Germline V lookup: CDR1 MNHNS, CDR2 SASEGT. The CDR3 totals 15 residues.